Below, 13 T cell receptor beta chains from the same sample are listed, as sequenced in a study of T cells expressing NK-cell markers. Reanalyzing the 5' RACE reads, TCRdb keeps one entry per CDR3 protein, without DNA. Its table records some 190,000 distinct CDR3 sequences. The sequenced sample consisted of blood T cells: a sorted CD56 or NKG2C T cell subset, CD4+ or CD8+ T cells, or bulk PBMC T cells (not recorded which). The receptors were sampled from a man between 18 and 69 years old in good health.

The V call is TRBV19, the J call TRBJ2-7; there is no DNA to check the TCRdb D call of TRBD1. This CDR3 is 13 amino acids long. From germline, CDR1 is LNHDA and CDR2 SQIVND (reference sequence). Here the CDR3 reads CASKNRGPYEQYF.

The V and J genes are TRBV7-2 and TRBJ2-3. This CDR3 is 15 amino acids long. CDR1 and CDR2 from the germline V gene are SGHTA and FQGNSA. The CDR3 spells CASSLESSWVDTQYF.

V gene TRBV29-1 combines with J gene TRBJ1-2. From germline, CDR1 is SQVTM and CDR2 ANQGSEA. The CDR3 covers 11 residues. The CDR3 loop reads CSVEKGLGYTF.

The V gene is TRBV9, the J gene TRBJ1-2; checking the TCRdb D call of TRBD1 is not possible without DNA. Germline V gene sequence: CDR1 SGDLS, CDR2 YYNGEE. CDR3 length: 14 amino acids. CDR3 sequence reads: CASSGSGPNYGYTF.

This chain uses TRBV7-9 with TRBJ2-5; as DNA is missing, the TRBD1 call by TCRdb cannot be tested. CDR3 length: 16 amino acids. The germline CDR1 and CDR2 sequences are SEHNR and FQNEAQ (reference sequence). The CDR3: CASSLLLAGREETQYF. The entire variable domain, with the rest obtained from reference TRBV7-9 and TRBJ2-5, is as follows: DTGVSQNPRHKITKRGQNVTFRCDPISEHNRLYWYRQTLGQGPEFLTYFQNEAQLEKSRLLSDRFSAERPKGSFSTLEIQRTEQGDSAMYLCASSLLLAGREETQYFGPGTRLLVL.

The V gene is TRBV12-3 or TRBV12-4, the J gene TRBJ1-2; TCRdb's D call of TRBD1 is untestable without DNA. This CDR3 has 14 residues. CDR3 sequence: CASSFGPDTYGYTF.

The rearrangement links TRBV3-1 to TRBJ2-7; TCRdb's assignment of TRBD2 cannot be checked, as there is no DNA. This CDR3 has 15 residues. Germline lookup yields CDR1 LGHDT and CDR2 YNNKEL (reference sequence). The CDR3 spells CASSPPGTSSYEQYF.

The rearrangement joins TRBV7-6 to TRBJ2-7; the TCRdb D gene call, TRBD1, has no DNA to confirm it. The CDR3 is 15 amino acids. The germline V gene encodes CDR1 SGHVS and CDR2 FNYEAQ. This chain's CDR3 is CASSLGWDTNYEQYF.

V usage is TRBV20-1 and J usage is TRBJ1-6; no DNA is available, so the TRBD1 call from TCRdb remains unchecked. Germline V gene sequence: CDR1 DFQATT, CDR2 SNEGSKA (reference sequence). The CDR3 sequence is 13 residues long. The CDR3 region is CSAWTGDYSPLHF.

V usage is TRBV12-3 or TRBV12-4 and J usage is TRBJ2-7; TCRdb indicates TRBD1, and absent DNA this call remains unverified. The length of the CDR3 is 15 residues. The chain's CDR3 is CASTMGQGPSYEQYF.

The chain is built from TRBV29-1 and TRBJ2-1. The length of the CDR3 is 11 residues. Germline CDR1 SQVTM, CDR2 ANQGSEA. CDR3 residues: CSVEDNYEQFF.

The chain joins TRBV7-8 to TRBJ1-6. From germline, CDR1 is SGHVS and CDR2 FQNEAQ. This CDR3 region has 14 residues. The CDR3 reads CASSLVSYNSPLHF.

The chain links TRBV12-3 or TRBV12-4 to TRBJ2-4; TCRdb calls TRBD1, which cannot be checked without DNA. The CDR3 is 15 amino acids. CDR3 residues: CASSSGRLAKNIQYF.